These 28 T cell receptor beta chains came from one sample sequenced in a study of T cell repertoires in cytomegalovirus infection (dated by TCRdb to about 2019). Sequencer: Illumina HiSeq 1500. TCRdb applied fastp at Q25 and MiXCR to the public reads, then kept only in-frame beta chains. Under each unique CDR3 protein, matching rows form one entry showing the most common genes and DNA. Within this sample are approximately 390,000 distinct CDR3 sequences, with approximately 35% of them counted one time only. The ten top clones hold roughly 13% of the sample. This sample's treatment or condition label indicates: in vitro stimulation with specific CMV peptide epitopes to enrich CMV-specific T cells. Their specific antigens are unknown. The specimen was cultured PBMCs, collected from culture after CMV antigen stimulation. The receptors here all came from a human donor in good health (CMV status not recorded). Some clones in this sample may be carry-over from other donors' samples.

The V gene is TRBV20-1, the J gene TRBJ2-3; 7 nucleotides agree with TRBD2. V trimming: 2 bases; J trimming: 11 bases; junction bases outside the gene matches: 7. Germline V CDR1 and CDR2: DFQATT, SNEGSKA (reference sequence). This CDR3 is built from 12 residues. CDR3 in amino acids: CSARSPGLQQYF. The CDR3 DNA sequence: TGCAGTGCTAGATCCCCGGGACTACAGCAGTATTTT.

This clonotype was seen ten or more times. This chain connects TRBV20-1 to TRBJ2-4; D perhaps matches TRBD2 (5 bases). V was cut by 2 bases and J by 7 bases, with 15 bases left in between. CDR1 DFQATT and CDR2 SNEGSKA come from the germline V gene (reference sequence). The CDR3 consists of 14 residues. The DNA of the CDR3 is TGCAGTGCTAGAATGCCGGGCCCGGGGAACATTCAGTACTTC. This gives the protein CSARMPGPGNIQYF.

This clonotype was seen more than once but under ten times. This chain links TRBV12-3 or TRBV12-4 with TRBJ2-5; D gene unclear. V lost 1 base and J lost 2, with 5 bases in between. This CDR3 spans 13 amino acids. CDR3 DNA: TGTGCCAGCAGTTTAGACCAGCAAGAGACCCAGTACTTC. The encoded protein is CASSLDQQETQYF.

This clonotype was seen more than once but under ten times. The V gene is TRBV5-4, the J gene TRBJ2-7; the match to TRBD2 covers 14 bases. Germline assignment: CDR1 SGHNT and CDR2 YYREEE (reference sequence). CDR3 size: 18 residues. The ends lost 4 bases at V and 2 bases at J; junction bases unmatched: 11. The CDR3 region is CASSRGTSGRRATYEQYF. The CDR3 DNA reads TGTGCCAGCAGCAGAGGGACTAGCGGGAGAAGGGCTACCTACGAGCAGTACTTC.

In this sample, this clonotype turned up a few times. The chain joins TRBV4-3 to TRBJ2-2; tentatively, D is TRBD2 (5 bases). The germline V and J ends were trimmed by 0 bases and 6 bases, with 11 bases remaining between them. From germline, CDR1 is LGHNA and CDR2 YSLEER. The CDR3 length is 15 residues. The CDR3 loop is CASSQELDSPGELFF. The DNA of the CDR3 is TGCGCCAGCAGCCAAGAACTAGACTCTCCCGGGGAGCTGTTTTTT.

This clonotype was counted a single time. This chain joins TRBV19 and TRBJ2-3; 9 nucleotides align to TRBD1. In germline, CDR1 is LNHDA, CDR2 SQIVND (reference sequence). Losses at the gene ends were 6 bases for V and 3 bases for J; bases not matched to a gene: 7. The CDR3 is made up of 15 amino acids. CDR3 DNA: TGTGCCAGTAGAGATGGACAGGGGCCGACAGATACGCAGTATTTT. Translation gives CASRDGQGPTDTQYF.

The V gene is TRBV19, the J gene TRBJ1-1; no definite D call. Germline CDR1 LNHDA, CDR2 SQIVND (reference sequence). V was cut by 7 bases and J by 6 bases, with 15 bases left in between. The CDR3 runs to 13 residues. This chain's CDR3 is CASMKVMVPEAFF. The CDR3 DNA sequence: TGTGCCAGTATGAAAGTTATGGTCCCTGAAGCTTTCTTT. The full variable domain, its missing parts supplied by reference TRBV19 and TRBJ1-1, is DGGITQSPKYLFRKEGQNVTLSCEQNLNHDAMYWYRQDPGQGLRLIYYSQIVNDFQKGDIAEGYSVSREKKESFPLTVTSAQKNPTAFYLCASMKVMVPEAFFGQGTRLTVV.

In DNA, the CDR3 is TGTGCCAGCAGTTTATTGCCGAGTGGCACAGATACGCAGTATTTT. Protein product: CASSLLPSGTDTQYF. V gene TRBV27 combines with J gene TRBJ2-3; D not resolved. CDR3 size: 15 residues. The V end was cut by 1 base, the J end by 1 base, with 9 bases between. Germline V CDR1 and CDR2: MNHEY, SMNVEV (reference sequence).

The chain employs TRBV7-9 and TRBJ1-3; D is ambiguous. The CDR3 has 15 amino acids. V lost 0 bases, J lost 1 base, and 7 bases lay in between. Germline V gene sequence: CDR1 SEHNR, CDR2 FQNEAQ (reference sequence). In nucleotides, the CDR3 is TGTGCCAGCAGCTTAGCGGGAGAATCTGGAAACACCATATATTTT. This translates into CASSLAGESGNTIYF.

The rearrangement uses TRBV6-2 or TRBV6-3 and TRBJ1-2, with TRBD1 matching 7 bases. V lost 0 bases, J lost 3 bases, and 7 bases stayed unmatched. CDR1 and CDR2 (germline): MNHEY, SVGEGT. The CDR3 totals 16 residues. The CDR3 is CASSYSTDRTYYGYTF. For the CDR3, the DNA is TGTGCCAGCAGTTACTCGACGGACAGGACTTACTATGGCTACACCTTC.

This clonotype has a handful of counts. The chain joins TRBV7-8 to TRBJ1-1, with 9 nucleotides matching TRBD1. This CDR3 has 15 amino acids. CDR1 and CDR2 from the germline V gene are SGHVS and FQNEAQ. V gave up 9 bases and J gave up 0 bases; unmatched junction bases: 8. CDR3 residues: CAREGGDRVNTEAFF. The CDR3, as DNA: TGTGCCAGGGAAGGGGGGGACAGGGTGAACACTGAAGCTTTCTTT.

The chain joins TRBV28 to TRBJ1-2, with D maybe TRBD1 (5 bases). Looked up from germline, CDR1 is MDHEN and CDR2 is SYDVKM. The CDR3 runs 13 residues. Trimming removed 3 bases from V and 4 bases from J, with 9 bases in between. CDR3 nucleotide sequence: TGTGCCAGCAGTTTCAGGGTCGGCTATGGCTACACCTTC. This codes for CASSFRVGYGYTF.

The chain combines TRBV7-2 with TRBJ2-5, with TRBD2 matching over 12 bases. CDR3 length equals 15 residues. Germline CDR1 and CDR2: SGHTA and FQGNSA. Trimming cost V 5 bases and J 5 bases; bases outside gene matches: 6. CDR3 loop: CASSPTSGSGETQYF. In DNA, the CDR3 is TGTGCCAGCAGCCCGACTAGCGGGAGCGGTGAGACCCAGTACTTC.

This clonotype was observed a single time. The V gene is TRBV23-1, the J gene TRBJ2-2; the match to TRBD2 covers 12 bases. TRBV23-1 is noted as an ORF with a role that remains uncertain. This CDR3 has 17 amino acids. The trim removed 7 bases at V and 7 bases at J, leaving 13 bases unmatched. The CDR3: CASTVSSSGRAHGELFF. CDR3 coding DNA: TGCGCCAGCACAGTTTCCTCTAGCGGGAGGGCCCACGGGGAGCTGTTTTTT.

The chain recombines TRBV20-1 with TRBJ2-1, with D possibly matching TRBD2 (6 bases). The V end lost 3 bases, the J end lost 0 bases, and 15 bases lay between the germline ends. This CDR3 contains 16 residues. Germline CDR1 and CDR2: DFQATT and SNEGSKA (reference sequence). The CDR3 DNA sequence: TGCAGTGCTAGCGGGGACTTCCTGAGCTCCTACAATGAGCAGTTCTTC. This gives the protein CSASGDFLSSYNEQFF.

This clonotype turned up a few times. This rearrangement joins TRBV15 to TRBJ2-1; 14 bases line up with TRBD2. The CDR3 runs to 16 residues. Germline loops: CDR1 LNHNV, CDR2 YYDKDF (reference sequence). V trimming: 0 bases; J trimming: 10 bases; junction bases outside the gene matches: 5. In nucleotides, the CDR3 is TGTGCCACCAGCAGAGACGGACTAGCGGGAGGAGAGGAGCAGTTCTTC. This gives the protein CATSRDGLAGGEEQFF. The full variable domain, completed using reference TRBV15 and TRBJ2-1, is DAMVIQNPRYQVTQFGKPVTLSCSQTLNHNVMYWYQQKSSQAPKLLFHYYDKDFNNEADTPDNFQSRRPNTSFCFLDIRSPGLGDTAMYLCATSRDGLAGGEEQFFGPGTRLTVL.

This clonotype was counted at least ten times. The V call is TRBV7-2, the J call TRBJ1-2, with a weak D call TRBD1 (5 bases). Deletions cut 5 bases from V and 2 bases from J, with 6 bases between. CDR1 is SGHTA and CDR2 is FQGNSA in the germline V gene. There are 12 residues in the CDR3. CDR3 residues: CASSRDNYGYTF. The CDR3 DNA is TGTGCCAGCAGCCGGGACAACTATGGCTACACCTTC.

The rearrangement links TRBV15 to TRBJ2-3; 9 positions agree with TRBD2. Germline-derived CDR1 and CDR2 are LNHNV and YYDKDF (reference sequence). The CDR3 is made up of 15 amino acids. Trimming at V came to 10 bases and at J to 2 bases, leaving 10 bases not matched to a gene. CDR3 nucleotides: TGTGCCAGCCGGGCTAGCGGGGAAATCACAGATACGCAGTATTTT. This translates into CASRASGEITDTQYF.

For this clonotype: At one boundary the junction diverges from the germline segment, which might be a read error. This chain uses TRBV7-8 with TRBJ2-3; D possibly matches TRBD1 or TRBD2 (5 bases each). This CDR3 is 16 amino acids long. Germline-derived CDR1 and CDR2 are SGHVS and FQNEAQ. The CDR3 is CASSPRPGRESETQYF. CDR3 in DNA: TGTGCCAGCAGCCCCCGGCCGGGGCGCGAATCAGAGACGCAGTATTTT. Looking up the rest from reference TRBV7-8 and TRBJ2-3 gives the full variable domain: GAGVSQSPRYKVAKRGQDVALRCDPISGHVSLFWYQQALGQGPEFLTYFQNEAQLDKSGLPSDRFFAERPEGSVSTLKIQRTQQEDSAVYLCASSPRPGRESETQYFGPGTRLTVL.

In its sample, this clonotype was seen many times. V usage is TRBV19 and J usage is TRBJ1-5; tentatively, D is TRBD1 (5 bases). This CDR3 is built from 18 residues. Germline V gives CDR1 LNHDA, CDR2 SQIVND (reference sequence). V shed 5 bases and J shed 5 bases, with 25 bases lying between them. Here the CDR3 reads CASSLSGKLRSGYQPQHF. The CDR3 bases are TGTGCCAGTAGTTTATCAGGGAAACTAAGAAGTGGGTATCAGCCCCAGCATTTT.

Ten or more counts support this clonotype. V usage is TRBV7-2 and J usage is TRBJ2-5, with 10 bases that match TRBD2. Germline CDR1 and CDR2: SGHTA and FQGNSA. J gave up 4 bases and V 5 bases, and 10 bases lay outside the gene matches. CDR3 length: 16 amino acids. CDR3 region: CASSPRSGRALETQYF. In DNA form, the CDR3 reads TGTGCCAGCAGCCCTAGGAGCGGGAGGGCCTTAGAGACCCAGTACTTC.

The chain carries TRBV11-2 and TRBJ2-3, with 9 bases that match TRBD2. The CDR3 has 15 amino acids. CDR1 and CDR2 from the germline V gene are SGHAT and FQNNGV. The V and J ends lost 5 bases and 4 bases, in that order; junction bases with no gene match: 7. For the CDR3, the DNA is TGTGCCAGCAGCATTAGCGGGAGCCTCCCAGATACGCAGTATTTT. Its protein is CASSISGSLPDTQYF.

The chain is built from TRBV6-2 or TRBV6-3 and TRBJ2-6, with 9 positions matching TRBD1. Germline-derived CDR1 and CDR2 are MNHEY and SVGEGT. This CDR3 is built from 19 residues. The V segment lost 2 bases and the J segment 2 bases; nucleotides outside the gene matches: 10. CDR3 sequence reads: CASSYLRTGVLPGANVLTF. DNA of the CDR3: TGTGCCAGCAGTTACCTCCGGACAGGGGTTTTACCTGGGGCCAACGTCCTGACTTTC.

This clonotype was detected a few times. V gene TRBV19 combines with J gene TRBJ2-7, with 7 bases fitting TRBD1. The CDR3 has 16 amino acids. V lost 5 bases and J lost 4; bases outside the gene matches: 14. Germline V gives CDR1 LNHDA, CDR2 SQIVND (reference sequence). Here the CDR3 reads CASSALPGQPPYEQYV. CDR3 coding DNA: TGTGCCAGTAGTGCCCTGCCGGGACAGCCACCTTACGAGCAGTACGTC.

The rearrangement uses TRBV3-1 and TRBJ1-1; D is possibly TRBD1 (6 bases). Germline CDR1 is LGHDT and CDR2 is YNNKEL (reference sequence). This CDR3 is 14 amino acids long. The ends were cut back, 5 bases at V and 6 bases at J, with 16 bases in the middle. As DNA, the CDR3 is TGTGCCAGCAGCTCGGGGGGGGGCGCGTCTGAAGCTTTCTTT. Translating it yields CASSSGGGASEAFF.

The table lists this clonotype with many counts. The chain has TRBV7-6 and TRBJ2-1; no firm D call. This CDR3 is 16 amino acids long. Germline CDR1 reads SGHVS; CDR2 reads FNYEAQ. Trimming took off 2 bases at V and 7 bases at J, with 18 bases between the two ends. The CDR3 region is CASSLNSRSPTNEQFF. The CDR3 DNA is TGTGCCAGCAGCTTAAATTCGCGCTCCCCGACAAATGAGCAGTTCTTC. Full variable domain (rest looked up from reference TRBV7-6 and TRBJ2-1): GAGVSQSPRYKVTKRGQDVALRCDPISGHVSLYWYRQALGQGPEFLTYFNYEAQQDKSGLPNDRFSAERPEGSISTLTIQRTEQRDSAMYRCASSLNSRSPTNEQFFGPGTRLTVL.

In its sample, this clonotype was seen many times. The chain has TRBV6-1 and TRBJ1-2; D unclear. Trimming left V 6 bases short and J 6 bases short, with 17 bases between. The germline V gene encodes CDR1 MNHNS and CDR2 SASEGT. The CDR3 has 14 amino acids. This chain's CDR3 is CASSQRLAGDGYTF. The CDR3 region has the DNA TGTGCCAGCAGCCAGAGGCTCGCCGGGGATGGCTACACCTTC.

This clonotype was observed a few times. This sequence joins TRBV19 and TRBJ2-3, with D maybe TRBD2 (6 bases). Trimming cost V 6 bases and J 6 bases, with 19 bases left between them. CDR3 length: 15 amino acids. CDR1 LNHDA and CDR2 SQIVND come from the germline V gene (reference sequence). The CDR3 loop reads CASRRTRGGVDTQYF. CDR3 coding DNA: TGTGCCAGTAGAAGGACGAGGGGAGGTGTGGATACGCAGTATTTT.